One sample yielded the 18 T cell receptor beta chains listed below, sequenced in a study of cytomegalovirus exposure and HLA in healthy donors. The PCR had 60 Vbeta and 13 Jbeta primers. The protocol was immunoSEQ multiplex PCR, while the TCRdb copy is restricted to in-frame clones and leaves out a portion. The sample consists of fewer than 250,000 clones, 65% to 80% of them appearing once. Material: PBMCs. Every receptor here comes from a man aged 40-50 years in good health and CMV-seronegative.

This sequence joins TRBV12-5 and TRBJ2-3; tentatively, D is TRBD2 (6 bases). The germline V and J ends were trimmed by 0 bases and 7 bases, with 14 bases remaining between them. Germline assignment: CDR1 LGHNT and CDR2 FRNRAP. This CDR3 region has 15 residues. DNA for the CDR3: TGTGCTAGTGGTTTGGTTGGGGGGTTGATAAATACGCAGTATTTT. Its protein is CASGLVGGLINTQYF.

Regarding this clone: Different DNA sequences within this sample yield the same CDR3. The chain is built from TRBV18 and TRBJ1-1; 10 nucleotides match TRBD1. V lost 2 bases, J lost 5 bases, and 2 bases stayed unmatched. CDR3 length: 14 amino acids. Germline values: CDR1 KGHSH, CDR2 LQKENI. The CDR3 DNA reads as TGTGCCAGCTCACCAGGACAGGGGGGAACTGAAGCTTTCTTT. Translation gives CASSPGQGGTEAFF.

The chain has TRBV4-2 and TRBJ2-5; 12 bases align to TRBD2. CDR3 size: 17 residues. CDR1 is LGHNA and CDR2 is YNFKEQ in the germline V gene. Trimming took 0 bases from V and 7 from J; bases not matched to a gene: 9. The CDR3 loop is CASSQEGTSGYKGTQYF. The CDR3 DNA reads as TGTGCCAGCAGCCAAGAAGGGACTAGCGGGTACAAGGGGACCCAGTACTTC.

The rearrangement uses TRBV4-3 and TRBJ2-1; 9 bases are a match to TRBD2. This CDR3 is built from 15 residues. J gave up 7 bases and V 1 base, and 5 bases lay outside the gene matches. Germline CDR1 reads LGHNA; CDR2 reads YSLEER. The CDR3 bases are TGCGCCAGCAGCCAAGGTGCGGGGGGGCAGAATGAGCAGTTCTTC. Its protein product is CASSQGAGGQNEQFF.

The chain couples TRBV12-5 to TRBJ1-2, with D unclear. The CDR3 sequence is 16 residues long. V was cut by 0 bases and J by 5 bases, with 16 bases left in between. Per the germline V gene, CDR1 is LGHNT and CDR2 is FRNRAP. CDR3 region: CASGLVPLFDKYGYTF. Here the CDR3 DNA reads TGTGCTAGTGGTTTGGTCCCGCTATTTGACAAGTATGGCTACACCTTC.

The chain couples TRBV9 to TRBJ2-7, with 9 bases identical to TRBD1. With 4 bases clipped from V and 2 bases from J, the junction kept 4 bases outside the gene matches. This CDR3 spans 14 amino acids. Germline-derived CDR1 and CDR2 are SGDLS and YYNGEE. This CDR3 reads CASSTGTGTYEQYF. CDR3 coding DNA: TGTGCCAGCAGCACCGGGACAGGGACCTACGAGCAGTACTTC.

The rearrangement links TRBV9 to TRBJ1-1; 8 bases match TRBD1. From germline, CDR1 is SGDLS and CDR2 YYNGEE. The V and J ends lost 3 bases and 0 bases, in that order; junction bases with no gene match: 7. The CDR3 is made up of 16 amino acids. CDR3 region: CASSARDRRMNTEAFF. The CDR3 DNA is TGTGCCAGCAGCGCCCGGGACAGGCGTATGAACACTGAAGCTTTCTTT.

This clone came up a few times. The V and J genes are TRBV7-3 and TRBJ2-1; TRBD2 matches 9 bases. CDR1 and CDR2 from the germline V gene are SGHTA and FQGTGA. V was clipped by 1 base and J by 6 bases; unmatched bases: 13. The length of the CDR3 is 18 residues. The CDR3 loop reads CASSLISYGGGRANEQFF. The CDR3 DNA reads TGTGCCAGCAGCTTAATTTCATATGGCGGCGGGAGGGCCAATGAGCAGTTCTTC. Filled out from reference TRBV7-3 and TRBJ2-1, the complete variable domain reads GAGVSQTPSNKVTEKGKYVELRCDPISGHTALYWYRQSLGQGPEFLIYFQGTGAADDSGLPNDRFFAVRPEGSVSTLKIQRTERGDSAVYLCASSLISYGGGRANEQFFGPGTRLTVL.

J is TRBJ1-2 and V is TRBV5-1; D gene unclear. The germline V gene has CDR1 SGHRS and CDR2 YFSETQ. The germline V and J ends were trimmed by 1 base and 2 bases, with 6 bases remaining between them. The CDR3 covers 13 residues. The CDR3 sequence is CASSLTPNYGYTF. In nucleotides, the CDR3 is TGCGCCAGCAGCTTGACACCCAACTATGGCTACACCTTC.

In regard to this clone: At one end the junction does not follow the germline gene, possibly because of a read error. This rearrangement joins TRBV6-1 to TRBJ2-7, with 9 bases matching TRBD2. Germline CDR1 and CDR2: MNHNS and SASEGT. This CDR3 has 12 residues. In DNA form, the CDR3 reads TGTGCCAGCAGTGCTCTAGCGGGGTCCCGTGGCTTC. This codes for CASSALAGSRGF.

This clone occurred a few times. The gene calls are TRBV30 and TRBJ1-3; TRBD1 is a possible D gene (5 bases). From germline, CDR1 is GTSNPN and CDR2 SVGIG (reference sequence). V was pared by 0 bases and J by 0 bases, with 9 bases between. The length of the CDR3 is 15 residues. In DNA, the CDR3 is TGTGCCTGGAGTGTAGACGGGGGCTCTGGAAACACCATATATTTT. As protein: CAWSVDGGSGNTIYF.

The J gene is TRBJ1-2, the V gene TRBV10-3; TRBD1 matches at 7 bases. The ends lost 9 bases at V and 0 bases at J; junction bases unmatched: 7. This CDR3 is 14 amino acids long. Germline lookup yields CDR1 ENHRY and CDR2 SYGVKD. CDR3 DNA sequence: TGTGCCATGCTTAGGGACAGCTCTAACTATGGCTACACCTTC. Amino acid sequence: CAMLRDSSNYGYTF.

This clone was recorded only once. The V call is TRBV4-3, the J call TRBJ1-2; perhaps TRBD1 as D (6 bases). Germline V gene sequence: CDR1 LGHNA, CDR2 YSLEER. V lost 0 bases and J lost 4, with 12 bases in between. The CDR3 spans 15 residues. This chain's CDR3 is CASSQDRGGFYGYTF. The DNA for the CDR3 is TGCGCCAGCAGCCAAGATCGAGGGGGATTCTATGGCTACACCTTC.

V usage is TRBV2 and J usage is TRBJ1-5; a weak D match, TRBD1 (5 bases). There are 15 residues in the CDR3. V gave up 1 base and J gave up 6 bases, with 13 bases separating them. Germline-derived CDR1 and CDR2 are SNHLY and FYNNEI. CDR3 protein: CASSEEWGVRQPQHF. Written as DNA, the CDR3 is TGTGCCAGCAGTGAAGAATGGGGGGTTCGTCAGCCCCAGCATTTT.

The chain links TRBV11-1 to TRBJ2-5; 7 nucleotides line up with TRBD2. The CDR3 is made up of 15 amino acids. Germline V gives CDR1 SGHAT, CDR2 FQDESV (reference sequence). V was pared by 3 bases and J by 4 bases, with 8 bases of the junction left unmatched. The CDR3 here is CASSFNPGTTETQYF. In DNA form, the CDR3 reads TGTGCCAGCAGCTTTAACCCCGGGACTACAGAGACCCAGTACTTC. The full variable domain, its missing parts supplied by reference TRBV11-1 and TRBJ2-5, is EAEVAQSPRYKITEKSQAVAFWCDPISGHATLYWYRQILGQGPELLVQFQDESVVDDSQLPKDRFSAERLKGVDSTLKIQPAELGDSAMYLCASSFNPGTTETQYFGPGTRLLVL.

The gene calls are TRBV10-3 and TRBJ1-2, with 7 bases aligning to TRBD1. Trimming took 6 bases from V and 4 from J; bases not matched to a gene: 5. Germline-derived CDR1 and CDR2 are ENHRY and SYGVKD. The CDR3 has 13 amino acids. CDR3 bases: TGTGCCATCAGGGGGGACAGAAGCTATGGCTACACCTTC. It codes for CAIRGDRSYGYTF.

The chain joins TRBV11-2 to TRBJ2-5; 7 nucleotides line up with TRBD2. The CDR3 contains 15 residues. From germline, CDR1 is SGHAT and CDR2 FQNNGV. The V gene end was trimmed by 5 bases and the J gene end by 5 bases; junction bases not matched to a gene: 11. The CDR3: CASSPLAGVVETQYF. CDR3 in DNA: TGTGCCAGCAGCCCCTTGGCGGGAGTGGTGGAGACCCAGTACTTC.

The CDR3, as DNA: TGTGCCAGCAGTGAAGCTGGGCCAGGGTACGGCTACACCTTC. Its protein is CASSEAGPGYGYTF. The genes are TRBV2 and TRBJ1-2; D may be TRBD1 (5 bases). V lost 0 bases, J lost 8 bases, and 13 bases lay in between. Germline CDR1 and CDR2: SNHLY and FYNNEI. The CDR3 is 14 residues long.